The rows below give T cell receptor beta chains drawn from one sample of a study of CD8 T cells in Susac syndrome. TCRdb re-called the immunoSEQ multiplex PCR reads through MiXCR, storing one row per CDR3 protein. The sample comprises a few hundred thousand distinct CDR3 sequences, 70% to 90% of which are singletons, and over 0.1% rests with the top ten. The material sequenced was CD8+ T cells from PBMCs. These TCRs come from a human donor with multiple sclerosis. The CDR3 runs from the conserved cysteine through the conserved F or W. The D gene is left open where the match is weak. Size tells how often a clone was seen (once, few, many) or the class of an expanded clone, and some rows leave it out.

clone_size: NA; v_call: TRBV25-1; d_call: NA; j_call: TRBJ2-7; cdr3_aa: CASSGPGTYEQYF; cdr3_nt: TGTGCCAGCAGTGGCCCGGGAACCTACGAGCAGTACTTC
clone_size: NA; v_call: TRBV27; d_call: NA; j_call: TRBJ1-5; cdr3_aa: CASTPAGGNQPQHF; cdr3_nt: TGTGCCAGCACCCCGGCTGGGGGAAATCAGCCCCAGCATTTT
clone_size: NA; v_call: TRBV5-4; d_call: NA; j_call: TRBJ2-7; cdr3_aa: CASSLGDSRESYEQYF; cdr3_nt: TGTGCCAGCAGCTTGGGGGACTCCAGGGAGTCCTACGAGCAGTACTTC
clone_size: few; v_call: TRBV2; d_call: TRBD2; j_call: TRBJ2-1; cdr3_aa: CASSPLAGDYNEQFF; cdr3_nt: TGTGCCAGCAGTCCACTAGCGGGGGACTACAATGAGCAGTTCTTC
clone_size: NA; v_call: TRBV11-3; d_call: NA; j_call: TRBJ1-5; cdr3_aa: CASSLDPIQENQPQHF; cdr3_nt: TGTGCCAGCAGCTTAGATCCCATTCAAGAAAATCAGCCCCAGCATTTT
clone_size: NA; v_call: TRBV28; d_call: NA; j_call: TRBJ1-4; cdr3_aa: CASSFSQGSNEKLFF; cdr3_nt: TGTGCCAGCAGTTTCAGCCAGGGATCTAATGAAAAACTGTTTTTT
clone_size: NA; v_call: TRBV20-1; d_call: NA; j_call: TRBJ2-1; cdr3_aa: CSASARRDRGYNEQFF; cdr3_nt: TGCAGTGCTAGTGCGCGGCGGGACAGAGGGTACAATGAGCAGTTCTTC
clone_size: NA; v_call: TRBV3-1; d_call: TRBD2; j_call: TRBJ2-3; cdr3_aa: CASSQGGGGRTDTQYF; cdr3_nt: TGTGCCAGCAGCCAAGGAGGCGGGGGGAGAACAGATACGCAGTATTTT
clone_size: NA; v_call: TRBV7-9; d_call: TRBD1; j_call: TRBJ1-4; cdr3_aa: CASSLRGQFDEKLFF; cdr3_nt: TGTGCCAGCAGCTTAAGGGGGCAGTTCGATGAAAAACTGTTTTTT
clone_size: NA; v_call: TRBV27; d_call: NA; j_call: TRBJ1-5; cdr3_aa: CASSIGPYQPQHF; cdr3_nt: TGTGCCAGCAGTATCGGGCCCTATCAGCCCCAGCATTTT
clone_size: NA; v_call: TRBV6-2/TRBV6-3; d_call: NA; j_call: TRBJ1-2; cdr3_aa: CASSYSAHGYTF; cdr3_nt: TGTGCCAGCAGTTACTCGGCCCACGGCTACACCTTC
clone_size: NA; v_call: TRBV11-2; d_call: NA; j_call: TRBJ2-7; cdr3_aa: CASSHPVQAGLQYF; cdr3_nt: TGTGCCAGCAGCCACCCGGTACAGGCCGGATTGCAGTACTTC
clone_size: NA; v_call: TRBV29-1; d_call: TRBD2; j_call: TRBJ2-1; cdr3_aa: CSATGGSSYNEQFF; cdr3_nt: TGCAGCGCCACGGGGGGGAGCTCCTACAATGAGCAGTTCTTC
clone_size: NA; v_call: TRBV11-3; d_call: NA; j_call: TRBJ2-7; cdr3_aa: CASSPEGRGGEQYF; cdr3_nt: TGTGCCAGCAGCCCAGAGGGCCGAGGAGGCGAGCAGTACTTC
clone_size: NA; v_call: TRBV6-1; d_call: NA; j_call: TRBJ2-2; cdr3_aa: CASSDRLGRSGELFF; cdr3_nt: TGTGCCAGCAGTGACCGACTAGGGCGGTCCGGGGAGCTGTTTTTT
clone_size: NA; v_call: TRBV7-9; d_call: TRBD1; j_call: TRBJ1-5; cdr3_aa: CASSVGTGGNQPQHF; cdr3_nt: TGTGCCAGCAGCGTCGGGACAGGGGGGAATCAGCCCCAGCATTTT
clone_size: NA; v_call: TRBV29-1; d_call: NA; j_call: TRBJ1-2; cdr3_aa: CSVAPLNGYTF; cdr3_nt: TGCAGCGTTGCCCCCTTAAATGGCTACACCTTC
clone_size: NA; v_call: TRBV7-9; d_call: NA; j_call: TRBJ2-5; cdr3_aa: CASSLVGGGLRQETQYF; cdr3_nt: TGTGCCAGCAGCTTAGTGGGCGGAGGATTAAGGCAAGAGACCCAGTACTTC
clone_size: NA; v_call: TRBV13; d_call: NA; j_call: TRBJ2-7; cdr3_aa: CASSLGQGQFYEQYF; cdr3_nt: TGTGCCAGCAGCTTAGGTCAGGGGCAGTTCTACGAGCAGTACTTC
clone_size: NA; v_call: TRBV4-1; d_call: NA; j_call: TRBJ2-1; cdr3_aa: CASSQAGYEQFF; cdr3_nt: TGCGCCAGCAGCCAAGCAGGCTACGAGCAGTTCTTC
clone_size: NA; v_call: TRBV5-4; d_call: NA; j_call: TRBJ1-1; cdr3_aa: CASSFGWEGTEAFF; cdr3_nt: TGTGCCAGCAGCTTCGGATGGGAGGGAACTGAAGCTTTCTTT
clone_size: NA; v_call: TRBV10-3; d_call: NA; j_call: TRBJ2-2; cdr3_aa: CAIRPQKGQETGELFF; cdr3_nt: TGTGCCATCAGACCCCAGAAGGGTCAAGAAACCGGGGAGCTGTTTTTT
clone_size: NA; v_call: TRBV29-1; d_call: TRBD2; j_call: TRBJ2-7; cdr3_aa: CSAGRGSHEQYF; cdr3_nt: TGCAGCGCAGGGCGGGGGAGCCACGAGCAGTACTTC
clone_size: NA; v_call: TRBV27; d_call: NA; j_call: TRBJ2-1; cdr3_aa: CASSSPSLAGVYNEQFF; cdr3_nt: TGTGCCAGCAGTTCCCCGTCCCTAGCCGGTGTCTACAATGAGCAGTTCTTC